This T cell receptor beta chain was captured in a study of spatial heterogeneity in lung cancer. The time point is: sample taken at primary tumor resection. Extraction of whole RNA from tumor, nontumor lung or frozen PBMC preceded unsorted sequencing. TCRdb called the 5' RACE reads again in MiXCR, with one record for every CDR3 protein. The repertoire holds about 7,800 distinct CDR3 sequences, with 8.6% as singletons. With respect to this clonotype: Being off target in a library aimed at alpha chains, this beta chain has a size of little meaning.

The CDR3 is 12 amino acids. V shed 7 bases and J shed 6 bases, with 13 bases lying between them. Germline assignment: CDR1 MNHEY and CDR2 SVGAGI. The origin of this receptor is a male donor with early-stage non-small cell lung cancer. The chain has TRBV6-5 and TRBJ2-7; no clear D. Sequenced here: PBMCs, sampled at surgery. CDR3: CASTSSSVEQYF. The CDR3 DNA reads TGTGCCAGCACATCCAGCTCGGTCGAGCAGTACTTC.